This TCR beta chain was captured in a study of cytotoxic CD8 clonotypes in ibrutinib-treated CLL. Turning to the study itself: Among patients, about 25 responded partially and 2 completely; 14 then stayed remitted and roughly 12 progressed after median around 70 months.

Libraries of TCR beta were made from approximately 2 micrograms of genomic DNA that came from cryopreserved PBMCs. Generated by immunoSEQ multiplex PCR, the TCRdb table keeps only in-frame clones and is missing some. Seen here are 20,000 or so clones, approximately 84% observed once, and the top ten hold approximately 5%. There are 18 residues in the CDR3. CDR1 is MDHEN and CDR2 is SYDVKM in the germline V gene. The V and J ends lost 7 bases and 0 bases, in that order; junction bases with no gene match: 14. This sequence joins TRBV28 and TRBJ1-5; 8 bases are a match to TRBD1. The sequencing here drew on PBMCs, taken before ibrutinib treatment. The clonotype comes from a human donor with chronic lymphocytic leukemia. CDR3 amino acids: CASTPGQVGPYSNQPQHF. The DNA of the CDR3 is TGTGCCAGCACACCGGGACAGGTGGGTCCGTATAGCAATCAGCCCCAGCATTTT.